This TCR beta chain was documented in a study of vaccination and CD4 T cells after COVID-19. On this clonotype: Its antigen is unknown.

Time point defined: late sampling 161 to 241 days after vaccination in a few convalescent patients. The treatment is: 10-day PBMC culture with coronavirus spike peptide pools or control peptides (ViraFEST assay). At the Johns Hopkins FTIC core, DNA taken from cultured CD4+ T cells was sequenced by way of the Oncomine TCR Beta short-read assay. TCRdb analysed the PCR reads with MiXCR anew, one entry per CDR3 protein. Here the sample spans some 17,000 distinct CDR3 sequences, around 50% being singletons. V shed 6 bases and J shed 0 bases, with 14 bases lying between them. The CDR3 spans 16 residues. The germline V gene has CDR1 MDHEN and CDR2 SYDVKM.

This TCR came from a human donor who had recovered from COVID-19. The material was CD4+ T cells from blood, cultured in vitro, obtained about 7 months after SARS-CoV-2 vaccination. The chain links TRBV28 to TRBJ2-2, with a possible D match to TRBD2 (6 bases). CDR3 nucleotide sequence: TGTGCCAGCAGCCTTCGGAGGGCCCCGAACACCGGGGAGCTGTTTTTT. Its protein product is CASSLRRAPNTGELFF.